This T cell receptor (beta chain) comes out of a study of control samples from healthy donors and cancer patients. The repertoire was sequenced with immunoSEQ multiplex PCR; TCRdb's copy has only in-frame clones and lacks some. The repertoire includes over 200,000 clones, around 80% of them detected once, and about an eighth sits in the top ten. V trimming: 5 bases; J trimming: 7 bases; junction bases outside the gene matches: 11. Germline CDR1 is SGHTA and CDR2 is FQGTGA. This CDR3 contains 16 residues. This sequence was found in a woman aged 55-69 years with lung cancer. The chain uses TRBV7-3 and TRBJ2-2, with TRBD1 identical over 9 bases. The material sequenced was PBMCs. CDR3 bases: TGTGCCAGCAGCCCAAACGGGGCGACAGGGGGCGGGGAGCTGTTTTTT. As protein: CASSPNGATGGGELFF. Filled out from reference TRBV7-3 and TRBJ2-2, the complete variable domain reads GAGVSQTPSNKVTEKGKYVELRCDPISGHTALYWYRQSLGQGPEFLIYFQGTGAADDSGLPNDRFFAVRPEGSVSTLKIQRTERGDSAVYLCASSPNGATGGGELFFGEGSRLTVL.